A single sample gave rise to the 14 T cell receptor beta chains below, sequenced in a study of shared clonotypes between healthy human individuals (dated by TCRdb to 2020 to 2022). Library method: the immunoSEQ multiplex PCR assay. Entries here come from immuneACCESS through TCRdb and include only in-frame sequences with V and J called. Some clones fail to appear in such tables; in the studies checked, an unresolved V gene covers under half of the shortfall, and the cause of the remainder is unknown. This sample gives 2,500,000 or so clones in total; around 92% of them show up just once. Around 0.35% of the sample comes from the top ten. Specimen: naive CD4+ T cells from PBMCs. The sample's cell subset or site label is to be understood as: CD45RA+ positively selected. The receptors shown here come from a man younger than 35 in good health. Some clones in this sample may be carry-over from other donors' samples.

The chain uses TRBV6-4 and TRBJ2-5, with 9 bases fitting TRBD1. V was clipped by 2 bases and J by 4 bases; unmatched bases: 11. This CDR3 contains 17 residues. The germline V gene encodes CDR1 MRHNA and CDR2 SNTAGT. The CDR3 DNA reads as TGTGCCAGCAGTGACCCAGAGGACAGGGGTAGGAGAGAGACCCAGTACTTC. Translated: CASSDPEDRGRRETQYF.

The chain recombines TRBV4-2 with TRBJ2-1, with D perhaps TRBD2 (7 bases). The V gene lost 4 bases and the J gene lost 3 bases, with 16 bases spanning the gap. This CDR3 is 16 amino acids long. CDR1 and CDR2 from the germline V gene are LGHNA and YNFKEQ. The CDR3 sequence: CASSRGGAGIYNEQFF. The CDR3 DNA is TGTGCCAGCAGCCGAGGGGGGGCAGGGATCTACAATGAGCAGTTCTTC.

The genes are TRBV13 and TRBJ2-7, with 14 bases that match TRBD2. The CDR3 contains 15 residues. The J segment lost 4 bases and the V segment lost 5 bases, leaving 4 bases of the junction unmatched. Germline V lookup: CDR1 PRHDT, CDR2 FYEKMQ (reference sequence). This CDR3 reads CASSLRTSGRYEQYF. Here the CDR3 DNA reads TGTGCCAGCAGCCTCAGGACTAGCGGGAGGTACGAGCAGTACTTC.

Note on this clone: This same CDR3 is encoded by further DNA sequences in the sample. The V call is TRBV7-3, the J call TRBJ1-5; a weak D match, TRBD1 (5 bases). The V gene's germline CDR1 is SGHTA and CDR2 FQGTGA. V gave up 2 bases and J gave up 7 bases, with 9 bases separating them. This CDR3 spans 13 amino acids. CDR3 region: CASSLSRDQPQHF. In DNA, the CDR3 is TGTGCCAGCAGCTTATCCAGGGACCAGCCCCAGCATTTT. Based on the CDR3 plus reference TRBV7-3 and TRBJ1-5, the full variable domain is GAGVSQTPSNKVTEKGKYVELRCDPISGHTALYWYRQSLGQGPEFLIYFQGTGAADDSGLPNDRFFAVRPEGSVSTLKIQRTERGDSAVYLCASSLSRDQPQHFGDGTRLSIL.

On this clone: Additional DNA sequences in this sample encode the identical CDR3. The chain links TRBV11-2 to TRBJ2-5, with D possibly TRBD2 on 6 matching bases. With 5 bases removed from V and 1 base from J, the gap between germline ends came to 8 bases. Germline V gene data show CDR1 as SGHAT and CDR2 as FQNNGV. This CDR3 comprises 13 residues. The DNA for the CDR3 is TGTGCCAGCAGCCTTAGCGGCCAAGAGACCCAGTACTTC. Residues: CASSLSGQETQYF.

The V gene is TRBV5-4, the J gene TRBJ2-2, with D tentatively TRBD2 (6 bases). The V end was cut by 4 bases, the J end by 3 bases, with 16 bases between. This CDR3 has 16 amino acids. CDR1 SGHNT and CDR2 YYREEE come from the germline V gene (reference sequence). For the CDR3, the DNA is TGTGCCAGCAGCCCGGCGGGGAAATGGGACACCGGGGAGCTGTTTTTT. Translating gives CASSPAGKWDTGELFF.

The rearrangement joins TRBV25-1 to TRBJ2-2; D possibly corresponds to TRBD1 (6 bases). CDR3 size: 14 residues. Per germline, CDR1 MGHDK and CDR2 SYGVNS. Trimming removed 6 bases from V and 1 base from J, with 9 bases in between. The CDR3 region is CASRHRENTGELFF. The DNA for the CDR3 is TGTGCCAGCAGGCACAGGGAGAACACCGGGGAGCTGTTTTTT.

This clone appeared once. This chain joins TRBV4-3 and TRBJ1-5; TRBD1 is a possible D gene (6 bases). The CDR3 contains 14 residues. Trimming shortened V by 4 bases and J by 5 bases, and 12 bases separated the two germline ends. Germline CDR1 is LGHNA and CDR2 is YSLEER. The CDR3 sequence is CASSRTVSYQPQHF. The DNA of the CDR3 is TGCGCCAGCAGCCGGACAGTATCTTATCAGCCCCAGCATTTT.

V is TRBV10-3 and J is TRBJ2-5; 8 nucleotides align to TRBD1. CDR1 and CDR2 (germline): ENHRY, SYGVKD. CDR3 length equals 14 residues. V gave up 6 bases and J gave up 4 bases; unmatched junction bases: 7. Written as DNA, the CDR3 is TGTGCCATCAGGGAGGCAGGGGGCTCAGAGACCCAGTACTTC. Its protein product is CAIREAGGSETQYF.

This sequence joins TRBV6-6 and TRBJ2-2; D call uncertain. V was clipped by 6 bases and J by 6 bases, with 8 bases between them. Germline lookup yields CDR1 MNHNY and CDR2 SVGAGI (reference sequence). CDR3 length: 12 amino acids. The DNA of the CDR3 is TGTGCCAGCAGACCACCGGCCGGGGAGCTGTTTTTT. Protein sequence: CASRPPAGELFF.

The chain has TRBV28 and TRBJ1-5; D not resolved. V lost 11 bases to trimming and J lost 1 base, with 9 bases between them. Germline CDR1 MDHEN, CDR2 SYDVKM. The CDR3 runs to 12 residues. CDR3 bases: TGTGCCTCCGGAGGGAGCAATCAGCCCCAGCATTTT. It translates to CASGGSNQPQHF.

This rearrangement joins TRBV5-1 to TRBJ2-1, with 16 bases matching TRBD2. This CDR3 region has 19 residues. The ends lost 4 bases at V and 0 bases at J; junction bases unmatched: 7. CDR1 is SGHRS, CDR2 YFSETQ, per germline. This chain's CDR3 is CASSQGTSGRGSSYNEQFF. The CDR3 coding sequence is TGCGCCAGCAGCCAAGGGACTAGCGGGAGGGGGAGCTCCTACAATGAGCAGTTCTTC.

The J gene is TRBJ1-2, the V gene TRBV29-1, with a tentative D call TRBD1 (5 bases). The CDR3 has 12 amino acids. V shed 6 bases and J shed 0 bases, with 8 bases lying between them. The germline V gene has CDR1 SQVTM and CDR2 ANQGSEA. This chain's CDR3 is CSVVTANYGYTF. Here the CDR3 DNA reads TGCAGCGTGGTGACAGCTAACTATGGCTACACCTTC.

This chain uses TRBV9 with TRBJ1-3, with D tentatively TRBD1 (5 bases). Germline CDR1 is SGDLS and CDR2 is YYNGEE. Trimming removed 0 bases from V and 4 bases from J, with 11 bases in between. The CDR3 length is 15 residues. CDR3 loop: CASSVEGLAGNTIYF. CDR3 in DNA: TGTGCCAGCAGCGTAGAGGGGCTGGCAGGAAACACCATATATTTT.